The source of this TCR beta chain is a study of T-cell reconstitution after alpha-beta-depleted transplantation in children. During its preparation, the TCRbeta library received unique molecular identifiers. Using its own MiXCR run on the PCR reads, TCRdb lists one record per CDR3 protein. The sample consists of about 980,000 distinct CDR3 sequences, 25% to 35% of them appearing once. This clonotype was observed a handful of times. The target antigen is unknown. Germline-derived CDR1 and CDR2 are LGHNA and YNFKEQ. The V end lost 4 bases, the J end lost 0 bases, and 11 bases lay between the germline ends. CDR3 size: 15 residues. Study findings and constraints: Reports say that about two months after transplant, the alpha-beta T cells came out of several hundred graft clones that had expanded. Most T-cell counts and diversity one year after the transplant came from T cells that were newly produced. In some patients, recipient T cells and intrathymic progenitors surviving conditioning explained high day-60 diversity.

This chain connects TRBV4-2 to TRBJ2-3; tentative D call: TRBD2 (6 bases). This sequence originates from a boy younger than two who had a stem cell transplant for SCID, so the T cells may come from the graft donor. This specimen consisted of PBMCs, mostly from graft donor cells, obtained 360 days after TCRalphabeta/CD19-depleted stem cell transplant. The CDR3 reads CASSRRLDSTDTQYF. The DNA of the CDR3 is TGTGCCAGCAGCCGCAGACTAGACAGCACAGATACGCAGTATTTT.